This TCR beta chain was profiled in a study of T cell repertoires in ileal Crohn's disease. Study summary: About half of patients got postoperative therapy: about ten thiopurines, approximately 18 anti-TNF.

The protocol was immunoSEQ multiplex PCR, while the TCRdb copy is restricted to in-frame clones and leaves out a portion. Counted here are roughly 6,000 clones, roughly three quarters occurring once; the ten biggest clones make up roughly 15%. Findings and caveats of the study: Clonality above 26.8% at surgery always came with endoscopic recurrence.

Points on this clone: As yet, its antigen is unknown.

The sequencing input was ileal tissue. This TCR came from an adult with Crohn's disease.

The CDR3 region has the DNA TGTGCCATCAACCCGGGACACCGAAACACCGGGGAGCTGTTTTTT. Residues: CAINPGHRNTGELFF. The chain is built from TRBV10-3 and TRBJ2-2; D perhaps matches TRBD1 (6 bases). The CDR3 is made up of 15 amino acids. Trimming stripped 7 bases from V and 2 bases from J, with 14 bases between. Germline V gene sequence: CDR1 ENHRY, CDR2 SYGVKD.